This T cell receptor (beta chain) emerged from a study of blood T cell repertoires in COVID-19. Study information: Collection of acute and convalescent COVID-19 samples took place in the United States, Italy and Spain. PBMCs, B-cell-depleted T cells, or T cells were the source of the cDNA or gDNA that made up the material.

Profiling relied on immunoSEQ multiplex PCR, and the TCRdb table lists in-frame clones only, not all of them. The table lists 30,000 to 35,000 clones, around nine tenths of them singletons. The CDR3 sequence is 13 residues long. Germline loops: CDR1 GTSNPN, CDR2 SVGIG (reference sequence). V lost 3 bases and J lost 1, with 9 bases in between. V is TRBV30 and J is TRBJ2-5; perhaps TRBD1 as D (6 bases). Source material: peripheral blood. The TCR sequence derives from a man between 60 and 70 years old with active COVID-19. CDR3 in DNA: TGTGCCTGGAGAAGGACAGTCCAAGAGACCCAGTACTTC. This encodes CAWRRTVQETQYF.